This T cell receptor delta chain came from a study of γδ T cells in repeated Plasmodium falciparum infection. TCRdb repeated clone calling on the multiplex PCR reads with CATT. Among about 48,000 delta-chain clones listed, 1.6% were seen once. From germline, CDR1 is TSWWSYY and CDR2 QGS. The CDR3 is made up of 23 amino acids. A remark on this clone: The protein listed by TCRdb differs at residue 15 from the translated DNA, so the DNA translation is shown.

Gammadelta T cells were flow-sorted from PBMC into Vgamma9/Vdelta2+ and Vdelta2-negative populations for bulk analysis. V gene TRDV1 combines with J gene TRDJ1; 10 bases are shared with TRDD3. Here the J gene was assigned by germline matching of the DNA, as TCRdb has none. The sequenced sample was gamma-delta T cells from blood. This TCR was sampled from a pool of human donors (malaria-infected and uninfected, not separated). CDR3 protein: CALGELLACGVGDTGRYTGKLIF. CDR3 sequence (DNA): TGTGCTCTTGGGGAACTATTGGCCTGCGGGGTGGGGGATACAGGCCGGTACACCGGTAAACTCATCTTT.